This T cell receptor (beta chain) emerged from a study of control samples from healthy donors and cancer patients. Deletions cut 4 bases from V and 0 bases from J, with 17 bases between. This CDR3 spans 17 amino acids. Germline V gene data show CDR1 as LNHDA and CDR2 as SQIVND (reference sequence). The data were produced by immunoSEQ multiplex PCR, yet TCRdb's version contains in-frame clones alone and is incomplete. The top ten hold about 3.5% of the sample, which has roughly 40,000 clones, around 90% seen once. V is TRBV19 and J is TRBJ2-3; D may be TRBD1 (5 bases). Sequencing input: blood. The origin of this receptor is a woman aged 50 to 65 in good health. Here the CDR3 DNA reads TGTGCCAGTAGTACCCGCCATAGGGGTTCCAGCACAGATACGCAGTATTTT. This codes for CASSTRHRGSSTDTQYF.